This T cell receptor beta chain comes out of a study of blood T cells in healthy people across ages. Findings and limits, study-wide: Bulk PBMC profiling left naive and antigen-experienced comparisons inconclusive.

This clonotype was detected only a few times. Its antigen is undetermined. Primed by a sample-barcoded 5' primer and a J-beta primer mix, a second PCR proceeded for roughly 7 to 12 cycles. Via MiXCR, TCRdb re-called the 5' RACE reads, giving one row per CDR3 protein. The sample lists roughly 1,500,000 distinct CDR3 sequences; 42% were seen once. The J segment lost 7 bases and the V segment lost 10 bases, leaving 7 bases of the junction unmatched. Per germline, CDR1 MDHEN and CDR2 SYDVKM. CDR3 length equals 14 residues. The TCR was taken from a woman aged 18-29 years in good health. The source material was blood. The chain has TRBV28 and TRBJ1-6; 10 bases line up with TRBD1. Here the CDR3 DNA reads TGTGCCACCTACCGGGACAGGGGAAATTCACCCCTCCACTTT. Amino acids: CATYRDRGNSPLHF.